The sequence of this TCR beta chain was determined in a study of shared clonotypes between healthy human individuals. Germline CDR1 reads SGHVS; CDR2 reads FQNEAQ. Trimming took 5 bases from V and 0 from J, leaving 20 bases between them. This CDR3 has 18 amino acids. Only in-frame clones appear in the TCRdb table, and some are missing; sequencing was by immunoSEQ multiplex PCR. The sample shows about 2.4 million clones, approximately 93% of them seen only once. The sequence was collected from a man younger than 35 in good health. Some clones in this sample may be carry-over from other donors' samples. The chain has TRBV7-8 and TRBJ2-4, with D unclear. Sequenced sample: naive CD4+ T cells from PBMCs. Subset reported: CD45RA+ positively selected. The DNA of the CDR3 is TGTGCCAGCAGCCCTCCCGCGTGGGCGTCCCTAGCCAAAAACATTCAGTACTTC. Its protein product is CASSPPAWASLAKNIQYF.